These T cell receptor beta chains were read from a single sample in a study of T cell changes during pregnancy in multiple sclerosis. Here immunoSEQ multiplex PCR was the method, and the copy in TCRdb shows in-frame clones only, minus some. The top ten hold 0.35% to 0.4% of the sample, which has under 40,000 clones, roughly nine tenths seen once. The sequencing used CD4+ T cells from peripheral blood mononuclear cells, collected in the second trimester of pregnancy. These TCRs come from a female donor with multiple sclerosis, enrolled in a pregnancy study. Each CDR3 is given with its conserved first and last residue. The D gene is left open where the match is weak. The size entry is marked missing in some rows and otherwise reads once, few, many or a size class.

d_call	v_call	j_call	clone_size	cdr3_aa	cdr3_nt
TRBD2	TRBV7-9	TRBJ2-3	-	CASRPGLAGGQLTQYF	TGTGCCAGCCGACCCGGACTAGCGGGGGGGCAATTGACGCAGTATTTT
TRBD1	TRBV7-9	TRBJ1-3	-	CASSLATGAAGNTIYF	TGTGCCAGCAGCTTAGCTACAGGGGCAGCTGGAAACACCATATATTTT
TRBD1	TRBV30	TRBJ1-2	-	CAWGGRTGRNYGYTF	TGTGCCTGGGGGGGGAGGACAGGGCGAAACTATGGCTACACCTTC
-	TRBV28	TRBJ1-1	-	CASHTENFEAFF	TGTGCCAGCCACACAGAAAACTTTGAAGCTTTCTTT
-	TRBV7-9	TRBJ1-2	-	CASSLDLINYGYTF	TGTGCCAGCAGCTTAGACCTAATTAACTATGGCTACACCTTC
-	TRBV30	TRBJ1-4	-	CAWSVGSLTNEKLFF	TGTGCCTGGAGTGTAGGGAGTTTAACTAATGAAAAACTGTTTTTT
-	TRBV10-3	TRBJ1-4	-	CAIRTELPPEKLFF	TGTGCCATCAGGACAGAACTTCCCCCTGAAAAACTGTTTTTT
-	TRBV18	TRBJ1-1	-	CASSSQTKNTEAFF	TGTGCCAGCTCATCACAGACAAAGAACACTGAAGCTTTCTTT
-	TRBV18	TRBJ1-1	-	CASSPMEGTNTEAFF	TGTGCCAGCTCACCGATGGAGGGGACGAACACTGAAGCTTTCTTT
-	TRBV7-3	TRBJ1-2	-	CASSLMGQSYGYTF	TGTGCCAGCAGCTTAATGGGGCAGAGCTATGGCTACACCTTC
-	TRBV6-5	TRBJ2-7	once	CASSSLGSAYEQYF	TGTGCCAGCAGTTCGCTGGGTAGCGCCTACGAGCAGTACTTC
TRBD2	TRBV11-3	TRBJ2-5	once	CASSFVGTSEQETQYF	TGTGCCAGCAGCTTCGTAGGGACTAGCGAGCAAGAGACCCAGTACTTC
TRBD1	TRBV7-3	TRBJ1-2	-	CASSFAPGQGTYGYTF	TGTGCCAGCAGCTTCGCTCCGGGACAGGGGACCTATGGCTACACCTTC
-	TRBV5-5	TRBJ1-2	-	CASSPQGLSNYGYTF	TGTGCCAGCAGCCCGCAGGGTCTCTCTAACTATGGCTACACCTTC
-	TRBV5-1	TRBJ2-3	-	CASRQGGYSTDTQYF	TGCGCCAGCAGACAGGGCGGATATAGCACAGATACGCAGTATTTT
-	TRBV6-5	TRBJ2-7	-	CASSLSFDRSYEQYF	TGTGCCAGCAGTCTATCCTTCGACAGGTCCTACGAGCAGTACTTC
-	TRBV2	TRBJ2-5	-	CASSDRGFRETQYF	TGTGCCAGCAGTGATCGGGGGTTCCGAGAGACCCAGTACTTC
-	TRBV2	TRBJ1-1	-	CASTSQGNTEAFF	TGTGCCAGCACTTCACAGGGGAACACTGAAGCTTTCTTT
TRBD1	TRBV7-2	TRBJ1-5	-	CASSRDRVDQPQHF	TGTGCCAGCAGCCGTGACAGGGTAGATCAGCCCCAGCATTTT
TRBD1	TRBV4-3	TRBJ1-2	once	CASSQDHRDSYGYTF	TGCGCCAGCAGCCAGGACCACCGGGACAGCTATGGCTACACCTTC
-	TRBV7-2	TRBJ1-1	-	CASSLVRGRTEAFF	TGTGCCAGCAGCTTAGTCCGGGGGAGGACTGAAGCTTTCTTT
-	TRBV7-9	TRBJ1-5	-	CASSSKDGGQDTQHF	TGTGCCAGCAGCTCCAAGGACGGGGGGCAAGACACCCAGCATTTT
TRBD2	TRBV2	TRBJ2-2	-	CASRAGPGGTGELFF	TGTGCCAGCAGGGCGGGGCCGGGGGGCACCGGGGAGCTGTTTTTT
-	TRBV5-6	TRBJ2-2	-	CASSLRGAQAGELFF	TGTGCCAGCAGCTTGCGGGGGGCGCAAGCCGGGGAGCTGTTTTTT
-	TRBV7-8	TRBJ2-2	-	CASSLARGNTGELFF	TGTGCCAGCAGCTTAGCTAGGGGTAACACCGGGGAGCTGTTTTTT
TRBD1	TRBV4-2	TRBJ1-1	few	CASSPQGGNTEAFF	TGTGCCAGCAGCCCACAGGGGGGGAACACTGAAGCTTTCTTT
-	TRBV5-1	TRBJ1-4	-	CASSLTGTTNEKLFF	TGCGCCAGCAGCCTTACAGGGACGACTAATGAAAAACTGTTTTTT
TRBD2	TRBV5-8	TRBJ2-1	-	CASSMASGSNEQFF	TGTGCCAGCAGCATGGCTAGCGGGAGTAATGAGCAGTTCTTC
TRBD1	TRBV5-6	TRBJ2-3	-	CASSSDRGLTDTQYF	TGTGCCAGCAGCTCGGACAGGGGGCTGACAGATACGCAGTATTTT
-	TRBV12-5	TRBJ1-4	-	CASGQIDREKLFF	TGTGCTAGTGGCCAGATTGACAGAGAAAAACTGTTTTTT
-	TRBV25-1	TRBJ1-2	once	CASSDFTGNYGYTF	TGTGCCAGCAGTGATTTCACAGGGAATTATGGCTACACCTTC
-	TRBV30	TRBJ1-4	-	CAWSTGSEKLFF	TGTGCCTGGAGTACGGGGAGCGAAAAACTGTTTTTT
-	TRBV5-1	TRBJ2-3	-	CASSLGQGGADTQYF	TGCGCCAGCAGCTTGGGACAGGGAGGTGCAGATACGCAGTATTTT
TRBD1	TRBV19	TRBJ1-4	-	CASSARDRTNEKLFF	TGTGCCAGTAGTGCCAGGGACAGAACTAATGAAAAACTGTTTTTT
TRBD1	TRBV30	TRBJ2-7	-	CAWRDRGRDWGYEQYF	TGTGCCTGGAGAGACAGGGGCAGAGACTGGGGCTACGAGCAGTACTTC
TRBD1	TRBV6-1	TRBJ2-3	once	CASITGRGLPDTQYF	TGTGCCAGCATCACCGGCAGGGGGCTGCCAGATACGCAGTATTTT
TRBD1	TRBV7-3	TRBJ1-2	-	CASSLQTGDGYTF	TGTGCCAGCAGCTTACAGACAGGGGATGGCTACACCTTC
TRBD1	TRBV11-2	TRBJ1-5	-	CASSSETGRAQPQHF	TGTGCCAGCAGCAGCGAGACAGGGCGTGCTCAGCCCCAGCATTTT
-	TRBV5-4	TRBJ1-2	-	CASSLGAGTPNYGYTF	TGTGCCAGCAGCTTGGGTGCGGGCACCCCTAACTATGGCTACACCTTC
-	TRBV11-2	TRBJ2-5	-	CASSPPSRVETQYF	TGTGCCAGCAGCCCCCCTAGTCGGGTAGAGACCCAGTACTTC
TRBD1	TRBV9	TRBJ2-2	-	CASSVGQGLAGELFF	TGTGCCAGCAGCGTAGGACAGGGGCTCGCCGGGGAGCTGTTTTTT
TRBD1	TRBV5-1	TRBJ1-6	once	CASSFTGQGASPLHF	TGCGCCAGCAGCTTTACGGGACAGGGGGCATCACCCCTCCACTTT
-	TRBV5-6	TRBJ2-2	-	CASSFRNTGELFF	TGTGCCAGCAGCTTTAGGAACACCGGGGAGCTGTTTTTT
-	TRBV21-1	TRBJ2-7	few	CASRYSRSSYEQYF	TGTGCCAGCAGATATTCGAGGAGCTCCTACGAGCAGTACTTC
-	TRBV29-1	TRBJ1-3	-	CSVEPGSGNTIYF	TGCAGCGTTGAGCCAGGCTCTGGAAACACCATATATTTT
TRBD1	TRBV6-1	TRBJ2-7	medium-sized	CASSSPGQGYYEQYF	TGTGCCAGCAGCTCCCCGGGACAGGGGTACTACGAGCAGTACTTC
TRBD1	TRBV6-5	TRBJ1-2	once	CASSGTGGIGYTF	TGTGCCAGCAGCGGGACAGGGGGAATTGGCTACACCTTC
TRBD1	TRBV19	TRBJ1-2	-	CASSTVGTDGIYGYTF	TGTGCCAGTAGTACGGTTGGGACAGACGGAATTTATGGCTACACCTTC
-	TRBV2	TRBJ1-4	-	CASSLDRGKEKLFF	TGTGCCAGCAGTTTGGACAGAGGAAAGGAAAAACTGTTTTTT
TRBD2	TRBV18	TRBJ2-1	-	CASSPRGTSGNNEQFF	TGTGCCAGCTCACCGCGAGGGACTAGCGGAAACAATGAGCAGTTCTTC
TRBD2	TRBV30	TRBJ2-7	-	CAWKGPSGRARTYEQYF	TGTGCCTGGAAGGGGCCGAGCGGGAGGGCCCGGACTTACGAGCAGTACTTC
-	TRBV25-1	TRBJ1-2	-	CASSSLNTGYGYTF	TGTGCCAGCAGTAGTTTAAATACGGGCTATGGCTACACCTTC